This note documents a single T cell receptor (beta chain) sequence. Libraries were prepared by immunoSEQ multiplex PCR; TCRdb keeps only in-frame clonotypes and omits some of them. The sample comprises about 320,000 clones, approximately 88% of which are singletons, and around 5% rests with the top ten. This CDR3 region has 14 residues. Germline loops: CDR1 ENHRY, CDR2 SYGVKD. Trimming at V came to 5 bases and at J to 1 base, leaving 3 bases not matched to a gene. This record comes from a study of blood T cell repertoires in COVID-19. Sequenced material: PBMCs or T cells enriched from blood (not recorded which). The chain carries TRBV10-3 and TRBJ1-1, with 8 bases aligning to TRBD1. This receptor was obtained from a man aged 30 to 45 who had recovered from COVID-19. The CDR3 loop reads CAISIDRGNTEAFF. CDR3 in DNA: TGTGCCATCAGTATAGACAGGGGGAACACTGAAGCTTTCTTT.